Included here is one T cell receptor beta chain sequence, with context. Its antigen remains unknown. At sampling all donors were nominally healthy, likely with unrecorded immune exposures. Use of 60 Vbeta and 13 Jbeta primers characterized the PCR. TCRdb's table, derived via immunoSEQ multiplex PCR, lists solely in-frame clones and lacks some. The sample carries roughly 100,000 clones, approximately 77% recorded once. The sample originates from a study of cytomegalovirus exposure and HLA in healthy donors. Study-level results: HLA-A and HLA-B allele assignments for most subjects were reportedly predicted accurately using TCR beta sequences. The authors assumed roughly uniform sequencing depth across donors for presence/absence analyses. TCR beta chains numbering more than 150 were designated cytomegalovirus-associated.

The V gene end was trimmed by 5 bases and the J gene end by 9 bases; junction bases not matched to a gene: 7. The CDR3 runs 14 residues. Germline lookup yields CDR1 SEHNR and CDR2 FQNEAQ (reference sequence). This rearrangement joins TRBV7-9 to TRBJ2-1; 10 bases match TRBD2. Source material: PBMCs. This TCR derives from a human donor in good health. CDR3 residues: CASSLPSGSAEQFF. The DNA of the CDR3 is TGTGCCAGCAGCCTCCCTAGCGGGAGTGCTGAGCAGTTCTTC.